These 32 T cell receptor beta chains originate from one sample sequenced in a study of shared clonotypes between healthy human individuals. TCRdb's table, derived via immunoSEQ multiplex PCR, lists solely in-frame clones and lacks some. Of about 2 million clones listed, 85% to 95% are singletons. CD45RO-negative CD8 cells positively selected for CCR7 made up the naive population, which excluded terminally differentiated effector memory CD45RA+ cells. Sequencing was carried out using naive CD8+ T cells sorted from blood. The origin of the receptors is a man between 18 and 35 years old in good health.

J is TRBJ2-7 and V is TRBV6-5; the D gene could be TRBD1 or TRBD2 (5 bases each). The ends were cut back, 10 bases at V and 4 bases at J, with 11 bases in the middle. The CDR3 is made up of 11 amino acids. The germline gives CDR1 MNHEY, CDR2 SVGAGI. The CDR3 DNA sequence: TGTGCCATCCGGGGCCTATACGAGCAGTACTTC. Its protein product is CAIRGLYEQYF.

The chain has TRBV10-2 and TRBJ2-5, with 12 bases that match TRBD1. Germline CDR1 and CDR2: WSHSY and SAAADI. J was trimmed by 3 bases and V by 4 bases; bases with no gene match: 6. The CDR3 runs to 16 residues. CDR3 nucleotides: TGCGCCAGCAGTGGGGGACAGGGGGCTATCGAAGAGACCCAGTACTTC. Translation gives CASSGGQGAIEETQYF.

This chain joins TRBV6-5 and TRBJ2-3; 10 bases are a match to TRBD2. Per the germline V gene, CDR1 is MNHEY and CDR2 is SVGAGI. V shed 4 bases and J 6 bases; nucleotides not matched to a gene: 7. CDR3 length: 15 residues. The CDR3 here is CASSLERGGPDTQYF. The CDR3 coding sequence is TGTGCCAGCAGTTTGGAGCGGGGGGGCCCCGATACGCAGTATTTT.

The gene calls are TRBV25-1 and TRBJ1-1; D is possibly TRBD1 (5 bases). V dropped 2 bases and J dropped 5 bases, with 9 bases sitting between them. Germline CDR1 is MGHDK and CDR2 is SYGVNS. This CDR3 contains 13 residues. The CDR3 coding sequence is TGTGCCAGCAGTGAAGAGGGGCAGACTGAAGCTTTCTTT. Residues: CASSEEGQTEAFF. The full variable domain, with the rest looked up from reference TRBV25-1 and TRBJ1-1, is EADIYQTPRYLVIGTGKKITLECSQTMGHDKMYWYQQDPGMELHLIHYSYGVNSTEKGDLSSESTVSRIRTEHFPLTLESARPSHTSQYLCASSEEGQTEAFFGQGTRLTVV.

The chain couples TRBV6-5 to TRBJ1-5; D ambiguous. Between the trimmed V and J ends, which lost 0 bases and 11 bases, there was a span of 14 bases. The CDR3 covers 14 residues. Per the germline V gene, CDR1 is MNHEY and CDR2 is SVGAGI. CDR3 nucleotides: TGTGCCAGCAGTTACTCCTCCCTGGGCTCGACCCAGCATTTT. Its translation: CASSYSSLGSTQHF.

The CDR3 sequence is CASSPGLTPDTQYF. CDR3 nucleotide sequence: TGTGCCAGCAGCCCAGGACTAACCCCAGATACGCAGTATTTT. The chain joins TRBV7-2 to TRBJ2-3; perhaps TRBD2 as D (6 bases). This CDR3 comprises 14 residues. Germline CDR1 SGHTA, CDR2 FQGNSA. Trimming took off 5 bases at V and 4 bases at J, with 13 bases between the two ends.

V and J are TRBV4-1 and TRBJ2-7; D call uncertain. Trimming pared 1 base from V and 1 base from J, leaving 8 bases between. Germline V gene lookup returns CDR1 MGHRA and CDR2 YSYEKL. The CDR3 has 14 residues. This CDR3 is CASSQVMGSYEQYF. The CDR3 DNA is TGCGCCAGCAGCCAAGTTATGGGATCCTACGAGCAGTACTTC.

The CDR3 is CASSLRTSGSPNEQFF. CDR3 sequence (DNA): TGTGCCAGCAGCCTTAGGACTAGCGGGAGTCCCAATGAGCAGTTCTTC. The chain employs TRBV14 and TRBJ2-1; 13 bases are shared with TRBD2. This CDR3 spans 16 amino acids. Germline V lookup: CDR1 SGHDN, CDR2 FVKESK. With 4 bases clipped from V and 6 bases from J, the junction kept 6 bases outside the gene matches.

The rearrangement joins TRBV9 to TRBJ2-1; 9 bases map to TRBD1. This CDR3 has 17 residues. Germline V gene data show CDR1 as SGDLS and CDR2 as YYNGEE. Unmatched junction bases numbered 16, after V lost 7 bases and J lost 5 bases. CDR3 DNA: TGTGCCAGCGGAGGTCCGGTCACAGGGGGCGGAAACAATGAGCAGTTCTTC. Protein sequence: CASGGPVTGGGNNEQFF.

The chain has TRBV4-1 and TRBJ1-2; possible D gene TRBD1, 6 bases. This CDR3 spans 14 amino acids. The germline gives CDR1 MGHRA, CDR2 YSYEKL. V was pared by 4 bases and J by 4 bases, with 13 bases between. CDR3 sequence: CASSLNTGSYGYTF. CDR3 DNA: TGCGCCAGCAGCCTTAACACAGGGTCCTATGGCTACACCTTC.

A single count supports this clone. The chain recombines TRBV10-3 with TRBJ1-1, with 10 nucleotides matching TRBD1. J lost 7 bases, V lost 10 bases, and 12 bases had no gene match. The CDR3 contains 14 residues. Germline loops: CDR1 ENHRY, CDR2 SYGVKD. This CDR3 reads CATAGTGVAGEAFF. In DNA form, the CDR3 reads TGTGCCACCGCCGGGACAGGGGTTGCGGGTGAAGCTTTCTTT.

The gene calls are TRBV9 and TRBJ2-1; D possibly corresponds to TRBD2 (7 bases). Germline loops: CDR1 SGDLS, CDR2 YYNGEE. The ends were cut back, 0 bases at V and 7 bases at J, with 14 bases in the middle. The CDR3 totals 15 residues. The CDR3 region has the DNA TGTGCCAGCAGCGTAGGAGGGGGGGCGATGAATGAGCAGTTCTTC. Translating gives CASSVGGGAMNEQFF.

The V call is TRBV11-2, the J call TRBJ2-7; D is possibly TRBD2 (6 bases). The germline CDR1 and CDR2 sequences are SGHAT and FQNNGV. Trimming shortened V by 3 bases and J by 2 bases, and 11 bases separated the two germline ends. This CDR3 comprises 14 residues. CDR3 in amino acids: CASSFGGNPYEQYF. The CDR3 coding sequence is TGTGCCAGCAGCTTCGGCGGGAACCCCTACGAGCAGTACTTC. The whole variable domain, remainder taken from reference TRBV11-2 and TRBJ2-7, is EAGVAQSPRYKIIEKRQSVAFWCNPISGHATLYWYQQILGQGPKLLIQFQNNGVVDDSQLPKDRFSAERLKGVDSTLKIQPAKLEDSAVYLCASSFGGNPYEQYFGPGTRLTVT.

This chain joins TRBV29-1 and TRBJ2-7; weak D call: TRBD2 (5 bases). The CDR3 runs to 13 residues. Per germline, CDR1 SQVTM and CDR2 ANQGSEA. Trimming left V 3 bases short and J 3 bases short, with 12 bases between. The CDR3 DNA sequence: TGCAGCGTTGACGTGGTGGGAGACTACGAGCAGTACTTC. It yields the protein CSVDVVGDYEQYF.

Worth noting for this clone: The same CDR3 is also encoded by other DNA sequences in this sample. The rearrangement links TRBV11-2 to TRBJ2-7; possibly TRBD2 for D (5 bases). Germline assignment: CDR1 SGHAT and CDR2 FQNNGV. The CDR3 covers 13 residues. Trimming took off 1 base at V and 4 bases at J, with 8 bases between the two ends. The CDR3 loop reads CASSLGGLYEQYF. CDR3 coding DNA: TGTGCCAGCAGCTTAGGCGGGCTGTACGAGCAGTACTTC. Drawing the rest from reference TRBV11-2 and TRBJ2-7, the complete variable domain is EAGVAQSPRYKIIEKRQSVAFWCNPISGHATLYWYQQILGQGPKLLIQFQNNGVVDDSQLPKDRFSAERLKGVDSTLKIQPAKLEDSAVYLCASSLGGLYEQYFGPGTRLTVT.

The chain uses TRBV7-3 and TRBJ2-3; a weak D match, TRBD2 (7 bases). CDR1 SGHTA and CDR2 FQGTGA come from the germline V gene. This CDR3 spans 16 amino acids. Between the trimmed V and J ends, which lost 4 bases and 0 bases, there was a span of 14 bases. The CDR3 region has the DNA TGTGCCAGCAGCTCAGACCGGGGGGCTAGCACAGATACGCAGTATTTT. It codes for CASSSDRGASTDTQYF.

V gene TRBV13 combines with J gene TRBJ2-1; a possible D gene is TRBD2 (7 bases). V lost 6 bases to trimming and J lost 4 bases, with 28 bases between them. The CDR3 length is 19 residues. Germline loops: CDR1 PRHDT, CDR2 FYEKMQ (reference sequence). CDR3 region: CASSYHLGGASNLYNEQFF. Written as DNA, the CDR3 is TGTGCCAGCAGTTACCACCTTGGGGGGGCATCGAATCTATACAATGAGCAGTTCTTC.

Concerning this clone: The identical CDR3 is also encoded by other nucleotide sequences in the sample. CDR3 DNA: TGTGCCTGGGGGACGGATATGAACACTGAAGCTTTCTTT. This sequence encodes CAWGTDMNTEAFF. The chain links TRBV30 to TRBJ1-1; D possibly corresponds to TRBD1 (5 bases). The CDR3 covers 13 residues. V was shortened by 5 bases and J by 0 bases, with 10 bases between the two germline ends. Looked up from germline, CDR1 is GTSNPN and CDR2 is SVGIG (reference sequence).

CDR3 coding DNA: TGTGCCAGTAGTACCCTGTCCCTTGGAGGCAATCAGCCCCAGCATTTT. This codes for CASSTLSLGGNQPQHF. The chain has TRBV19 and TRBJ1-5; D is undetermined. V was shortened by 4 bases and J by 2 bases, with 15 bases between the two germline ends. The CDR3 extends over 16 amino acids. CDR1 LNHDA and CDR2 SQIVND come from the germline V gene (reference sequence).

The rearrangement links TRBV6-6 to TRBJ2-5; 7 nucleotides align to TRBD1. Looked up from germline, CDR1 is MNHNY and CDR2 is SVGAGI (reference sequence). The CDR3 consists of 11 residues. The ends lost 6 bases at V and 13 bases at J; junction bases unmatched: 8. CDR3 protein: CASSFGQDGYF. CDR3 bases: TGTGCCAGCAGCTTCGGACAGGACGGGTACTTC.

This rearrangement joins TRBV5-1 to TRBJ2-3, with D unclear. CDR1 is SGHRS and CDR2 is YFSETQ in the germline V gene. The CDR3 extends over 12 amino acids. With 3 bases removed from V and 6 bases from J, the gap between germline ends came to 8 bases. CDR3 DNA sequence: TGCGCCAGCAGCTGGCCGTCGGATACGCAGTATTTT. Translating it yields CASSWPSDTQYF.

Remarks on this clone: The same CDR3 arises from other DNA sequences in this sample as well. The gene calls are TRBV6-5 and TRBJ1-6; no clear D gene. V gave up 2 bases and J gave up 9 bases, with 8 bases separating them. The CDR3 extends over 13 amino acids. Germline lookup yields CDR1 MNHEY and CDR2 SVGAGI. The CDR3 here is CASSYEGSSPLHF. CDR3 nucleotides: TGTGCCAGCAGTTACGAGGGATCTTCACCCCTCCACTTT.

The V gene is TRBV4-3, the J gene TRBJ2-2, with 11 bases identical to TRBD2. The germline V gene has CDR1 LGHNA and CDR2 YSLEER. V dropped 4 bases and J dropped 1; count of bases not matched to a gene: 2. This CDR3 spans 16 amino acids. CDR3 in DNA: TGCGCCAGCAGCCCGGGACTAGCGGTGAACACCGGGGAGCTGTTTTTT. Its translation is CASSPGLAVNTGELFF.

V and J are TRBV10-3 and TRBJ2-3, with TRBD1 identical over 8 bases. Germline V gene lookup returns CDR1 ENHRY and CDR2 SYGVKD. Trimming cost V 4 bases and J 5 bases; bases outside gene matches: 11. The CDR3 runs to 16 residues. CDR3 coding DNA: TGTGCCATCAGTGGGGTGGAGACAGGGGACGGAGATACGCAGTATTTT. It is translated as CAISGVETGDGDTQYF.

The chain has TRBV7-6 and TRBJ2-7, with a tentative D call TRBD2 (6 bases). The germline V gene encodes CDR1 SGHVS and CDR2 FNYEAQ. The V end lost 1 base, the J end lost 1 base, and 11 bases lay between the germline ends. The CDR3 has 15 amino acids. The DNA for the CDR3 is TGTGCCAGCAGCTTAGGTCCTGGGGGGTCCTACGAGCAGTACTTC. Amino acids: CASSLGPGGSYEQYF.

The chain joins TRBV5-6 to TRBJ2-1; D is perhaps TRBD1 (6 bases). The V gene lost 1 base and the J gene lost 7 bases, with 12 bases spanning the gap. Germline V lookup: CDR1 SGHDT, CDR2 YYEEEE. The CDR3 consists of 14 residues. The CDR3 DNA follows: TGTGCCAGCAGCTTGAGACGGGACAATAATGAGCAGTTCTTC. Residues: CASSLRRDNNEQFF.

As regards this clone: Other DNA variants within this sample encode the same CDR3. The J gene is TRBJ2-7, the V gene TRBV5-4, with a possible D match to TRBD2 (5 bases). Per the germline V gene, CDR1 is SGHNT and CDR2 is YYREEE (reference sequence). V was pared by 0 bases and J by 0 bases, with 10 bases between. This CDR3 contains 15 residues. The CDR3 loop is CASSLGRGSSYEQYF. For the CDR3, the DNA is TGTGCCAGCAGCTTGGGACGAGGGAGCTCCTACGAGCAGTACTTC.

J is TRBJ2-3 and V is TRBV13; D possibly corresponds to TRBD2 (6 bases). V gave up 5 bases and J gave up 5 bases, with 17 bases separating them. The CDR3 consists of 15 residues. Germline V gives CDR1 PRHDT, CDR2 FYEKMQ (reference sequence). CDR3 sequence reads: CASSLEAGSRDTQYF. As DNA, the CDR3 is TGTGCCAGCAGCCTAGAGGCGGGGAGTCGAGATACGCAGTATTTT.

The chain combines TRBV20-1 with TRBJ2-7, with a tentative D call TRBD2 (5 bases). With 0 bases removed from V and 7 bases from J, the gap between germline ends came to 7 bases. CDR1 is DFQATT, CDR2 SNEGSKA, per germline (reference sequence). The CDR3 covers 11 residues. The chain's CDR3 is CSAREWEEQYF. The DNA for the CDR3 is TGCAGTGCTAGAGAATGGGAGGAGCAGTACTTC.

This sequence joins TRBV5-1 and TRBJ2-7, with 10 bases that match TRBD2. This CDR3 contains 17 residues. The trim removed 0 bases at V and 2 bases at J, leaving 8 bases unmatched. Per the germline V gene, CDR1 is SGHRS and CDR2 is YFSETQ. The CDR3 DNA sequence: TGCGCCAGCAGCTTGGAGGCTAGCGGGGGTTCCGCCTACGAGCAGTACTTC. Translation: CASSLEASGGSAYEQYF.

This clone showed up just once. The chain carries TRBV27 and TRBJ2-1; either TRBD1 or TRBD2 may fit D (5 bases each). V was pared by 6 bases and J by 0 bases, with 12 bases between. Germline V gives CDR1 MNHEY, CDR2 SMNVEV (reference sequence). This CDR3 has 15 residues. The CDR3 DNA reads as TGTGCCAGCAGCCGGGACCAGAGCTCCTACAATGAGCAGTTCTTC. Translated: CASSRDQSSYNEQFF.

The chain is built from TRBV11-2 and TRBJ2-7; perhaps TRBD2 as D (5 bases). V lost 4 bases, J lost 2 bases, and 12 bases lay in between. Germline assignment: CDR1 SGHAT and CDR2 FQNNGV. CDR3 length: 14 residues. CDR3 amino acids: CASSYSEGTYEQYF. The CDR3 region has the DNA TGTGCCAGCAGCTACTCCGAGGGAACCTACGAGCAGTACTTC. The full variable domain, its missing parts supplied by reference TRBV11-2 and TRBJ2-7, is EAGVAQSPRYKIIEKRQSVAFWCNPISGHATLYWYQQILGQGPKLLIQFQNNGVVDDSQLPKDRFSAERLKGVDSTLKIQPAKLEDSAVYLCASSYSEGTYEQYFGPGTRLTVT.